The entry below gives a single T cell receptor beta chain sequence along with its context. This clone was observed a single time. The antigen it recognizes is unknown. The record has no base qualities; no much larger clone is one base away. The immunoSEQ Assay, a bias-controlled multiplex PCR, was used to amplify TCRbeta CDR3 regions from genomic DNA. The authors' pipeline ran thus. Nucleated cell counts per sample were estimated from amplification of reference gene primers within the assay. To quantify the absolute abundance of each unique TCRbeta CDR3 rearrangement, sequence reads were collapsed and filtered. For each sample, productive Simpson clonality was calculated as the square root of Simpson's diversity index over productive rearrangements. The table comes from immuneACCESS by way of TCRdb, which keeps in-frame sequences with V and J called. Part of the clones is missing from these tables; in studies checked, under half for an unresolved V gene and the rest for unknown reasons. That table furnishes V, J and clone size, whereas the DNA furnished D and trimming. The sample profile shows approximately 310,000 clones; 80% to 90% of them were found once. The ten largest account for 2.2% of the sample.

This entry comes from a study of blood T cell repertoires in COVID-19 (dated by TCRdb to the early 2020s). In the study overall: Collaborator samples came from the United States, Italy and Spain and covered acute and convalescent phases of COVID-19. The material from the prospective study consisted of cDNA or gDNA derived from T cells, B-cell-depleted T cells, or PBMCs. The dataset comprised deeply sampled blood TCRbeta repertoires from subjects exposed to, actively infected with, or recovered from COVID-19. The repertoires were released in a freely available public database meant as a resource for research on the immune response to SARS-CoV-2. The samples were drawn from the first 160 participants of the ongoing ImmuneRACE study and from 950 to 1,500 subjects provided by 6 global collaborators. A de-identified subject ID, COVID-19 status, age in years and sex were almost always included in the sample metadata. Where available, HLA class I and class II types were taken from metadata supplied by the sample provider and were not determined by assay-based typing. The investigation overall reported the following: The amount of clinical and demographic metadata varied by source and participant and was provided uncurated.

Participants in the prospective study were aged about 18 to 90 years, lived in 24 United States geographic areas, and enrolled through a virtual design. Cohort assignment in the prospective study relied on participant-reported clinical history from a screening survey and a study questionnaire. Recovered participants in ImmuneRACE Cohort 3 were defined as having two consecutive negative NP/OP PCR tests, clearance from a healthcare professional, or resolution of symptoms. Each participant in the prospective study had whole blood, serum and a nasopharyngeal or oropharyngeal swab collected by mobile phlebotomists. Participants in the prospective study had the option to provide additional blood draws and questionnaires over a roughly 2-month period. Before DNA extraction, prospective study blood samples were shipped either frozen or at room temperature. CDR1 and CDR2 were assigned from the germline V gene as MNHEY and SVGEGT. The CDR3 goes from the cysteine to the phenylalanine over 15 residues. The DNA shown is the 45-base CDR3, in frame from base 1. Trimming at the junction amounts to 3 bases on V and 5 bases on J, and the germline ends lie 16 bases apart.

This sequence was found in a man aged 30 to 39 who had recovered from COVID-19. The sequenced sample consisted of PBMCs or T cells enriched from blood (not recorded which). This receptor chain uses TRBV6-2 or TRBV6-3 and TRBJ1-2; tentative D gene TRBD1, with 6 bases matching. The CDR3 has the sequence CASSYSGEGGYGYTF. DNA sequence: TGTGCCAGCAGTTATTCAGGGGAGGGTGGTTATGGCTACACCTTC.